These 29 T cell receptor beta chains originate from one sample sequenced in a study of T-cell reconstitution after alpha-beta-depleted transplantation in children. Researchers prepared the TCRbeta library using unique molecular identifiers, the study reports. MiXCR was run by TCRdb on the PCR reads, yielding one entry per CDR3 protein. Of about a million distinct CDR3 sequences listed, roughly 29% are singletons. This specimen consisted of PBMCs, mostly from graft donor cells, obtained 360 days after TCRalphabeta/CD19-depleted stem cell transplant. All receptors derive from a boy under two years old who had a stem cell transplant for SCID, so the T cells may come from the graft donor.

This clonotype was seen once. This chain joins TRBV20-1 and TRBJ2-3, with 11 bases identical to TRBD2. This CDR3 has 14 amino acids. CDR1 DFQATT and CDR2 SNEGSKA come from the germline V gene (reference sequence). Trimming cost V 4 bases and J 2 bases; bases outside gene matches: 2. Here the CDR3 DNA reads TGCAGTGCTAAGACTAGCGGGGTCACAGATACGCAGTATTTT. Amino acids: CSAKTSGVTDTQYF.

The sample holds many counts of this clonotype. The chain combines TRBV28 with TRBJ1-1, with D perhaps matching TRBD1 (6 bases). Germline-derived CDR1 and CDR2 are MDHEN and SYDVKM. The germline V and J ends were trimmed by 6 bases and 0 bases, with 11 bases remaining between them. This CDR3 contains 14 residues. The CDR3 DNA reads TGTGCCAGCAGGCAAGGGGGGGTGAACACTGAAGCTTTCTTT. This sequence encodes CASRQGGVNTEAFF.

This chain joins TRBV28 and TRBJ2-1; the D is unclear. Germline V gives CDR1 MDHEN, CDR2 SYDVKM. The germline V and J ends were trimmed by 6 bases and 5 bases, with 20 bases remaining between them. This CDR3 is 16 amino acids long. The CDR3 region is CASSLPGPDSNNEQFF. The DNA for the CDR3 is TGTGCCAGCAGCCTCCCCGGCCCCGATTCCAACAATGAGCAGTTCTTC.

The CDR3 nucleotides are TGTGCCAGCAGCTTTTCCCCCATGGCGGCCACCTACAATGAGCAGTTCTTC. This sequence encodes CASSFSPMAATYNEQFF. The chain is built from TRBV7-9 and TRBJ2-1, with D uncertain. Looked up from germline, CDR1 is SEHNR and CDR2 is FQNEAQ (reference sequence). V was clipped by 3 bases and J by 2 bases, with 17 bases between them. The CDR3 length is 17 residues.

The rearrangement links TRBV2 to TRBJ2-5; 11 bases agree with TRBD2. Germline values: CDR1 SNHLY, CDR2 FYNNEI. There are 17 residues in the CDR3. The V and J ends lost 1 base and 7 bases, in that order; junction bases with no gene match: 11. The CDR3, as DNA: TGTGCCAGCAGTGAAGGTCGGAGGACTAGCGGGTTCTCGACCCAGTACTTC. Translation gives CASSEGRRTSGFSTQYF.

This clonotype was recorded at least ten times. This chain links TRBV12-3 or TRBV12-4 with TRBJ1-4; 7 nucleotides line up with TRBD1. V dropped 6 bases and J dropped 4; count of bases not matched to a gene: 8. This CDR3 is 15 amino acids long. The CDR3: CASRGRTGLNEKLFF. The CDR3 DNA is TGTGCCAGCAGGGGTCGGACAGGACTTAATGAAAAACTGTTTTTT.

The CDR3 DNA follows: TGTGCCAGCAGCTCGAAGAGCACCCCTAGCACAGATACGCAGTATTTT. Protein sequence: CASSSKSTPSTDTQYF. This chain connects TRBV7-6 to TRBJ2-3; D uncertain. V lost 4 bases and J 0 bases, leaving 14 bases between the germline ends. Germline V gene sequence: CDR1 SGHVS, CDR2 FNYEAQ. This CDR3 contains 16 residues.

In its sample, this clonotype was seen a few times. V is TRBV6-5 and J is TRBJ1-4, with D possibly matching TRBD1 (5 bases). Germline-derived CDR1 and CDR2 are MNHEY and SVGAGI. This CDR3 comprises 15 residues. The V and J ends lost 2 bases and 8 bases respectively, with 15 bases between them. The CDR3 sequence: CASSYLGTDDEKLFF. The CDR3 DNA reads as TGTGCCAGCAGTTACCTGGGGACGGATGACGAAAAACTGTTTTTT.

V gene TRBV12-3 or TRBV12-4 combines with J gene TRBJ1-1; tentative D call: TRBD1 (5 bases). The CDR3 totals 13 residues. Trimming removed 3 bases from V and 10 bases from J, with 15 bases in between. The CDR3 bases are TGTGCCAGCAGTTTTTCTGGGACGGGGGGAGCTTTCTTT. Protein: CASSFSGTGGAFF.

The rearrangement uses TRBV4-1 and TRBJ2-2; the match to TRBD1 covers 8 bases. V was pared by 2 bases and J by 5 bases, with 7 bases of the junction left unmatched. CDR1 is MGHRA, CDR2 YSYEKL, per germline. The CDR3 sequence is 16 residues long. CDR3 protein: CASSQPGTGGTGELFF. In DNA form, the CDR3 reads TGCGCCAGCAGCCAACCCGGGACAGGTGGAACCGGGGAGCTGTTTTTT.

J is TRBJ1-1 and V is TRBV9; 9 bases match TRBD1. The V gene end was trimmed by 1 base and the J gene end by 11 bases; junction bases not matched to a gene: 9. This CDR3 comprises 14 residues. Looked up from germline, CDR1 is SGDLS and CDR2 is YYNGEE. The CDR3 region has the DNA TGTGCCAGCAGCGTAACCGGGACAGGGCCCAGGGCTTTCTTT. Its protein is CASSVTGTGPRAFF.

V gene TRBV4-2 combines with J gene TRBJ1-1; 9 positions agree with TRBD1. Germline loops: CDR1 LGHNA, CDR2 YNFKEQ. Trimming at V came to 1 base and at J to 5 bases, leaving 2 bases not matched to a gene. The CDR3 contains 14 residues. The CDR3 nucleotides read TGTGCCAGCAGCCAAGTGGGGACAGGGACTGAAGCTTTCTTT. Its translation: CASSQVGTGTEAFF.

The chain recombines TRBV20-1 with TRBJ1-1; the D gene is possibly TRBD1 (5 bases). CDR3 length equals 12 residues. Germline CDR1 reads DFQATT; CDR2 reads SNEGSKA (reference sequence). V was trimmed by 3 bases and J by 5 bases, leaving 10 bases between them. The CDR3 spells CSASDRQTEAFF. CDR3 nucleotide sequence: TGCAGTGCTAGTGATAGACAGACTGAAGCTTTCTTT.

This clonotype came up a few times. The rearrangement uses TRBV4-2 and TRBJ1-1, with no clear D. Trimming shortened V by 0 bases and J by 4 bases, and 12 bases separated the two germline ends. Germline V lookup: CDR1 LGHNA, CDR2 YNFKEQ. The CDR3 loop spans 15 amino acids. CDR3 sequence (DNA): TGTGCCAGCAGCCAAGATCCCAGGTTGGGCACTGAAGCTTTCTTT. Translated, it gives CASSQDPRLGTEAFF.

V and J are TRBV11-2 and TRBJ2-2, with a weak D call TRBD2 (6 bases). The V end lost 5 bases, the J end lost 6 bases, and 13 bases lay between the germline ends. CDR1 is SGHAT and CDR2 is FQNNGV in the germline V gene. The CDR3 covers 14 residues. The CDR3 sequence is CASSKEWGAGELFF. The CDR3 bases are TGTGCCAGCAGCAAAGAGTGGGGGGCCGGGGAGCTGTTTTTT.

The genes are TRBV6-5 and TRBJ2-5; D remains unclear. The germline gives CDR1 MNHEY, CDR2 SVGAGI. Between the trimmed V and J ends, which lost 4 bases and 4 bases, there was a span of 13 bases. The CDR3 has 14 amino acids. CDR3: CASSLSGEVETQYF. CDR3 nucleotides: TGTGCCAGCAGTTTAAGTGGCGAGGTAGAGACCCAGTACTTC.

Ten or more counts support this clonotype. The chain recombines TRBV6-2 or TRBV6-3 with TRBJ2-1, with 7 nucleotides matching TRBD2. Trimming removed 2 bases from V and 2 bases from J; junction bases left unmatched: 9. Per the germline V gene, CDR1 is MNHEY and CDR2 is SVGEGT. The CDR3 covers 17 residues. The CDR3 nucleotides read TGTGCCAGCAGTTACGGTCGATTTCGGGGGGCCTACAATGAGCAGTTCTTC. As protein: CASSYGRFRGAYNEQFF.

The chain has TRBV2 and TRBJ1-2; TRBD1 matches 9 bases. With V trimmed by 1 base and J by 3 bases, 3 bases remained unmatched. This CDR3 contains 15 residues. The germline V gene has CDR1 SNHLY and CDR2 FYNNEI. CDR3 nucleotide sequence: TGTGCCAGCAGTGAAGACAGGGGGCTCGACTATGGCTACACCTTC. Encoded protein: CASSEDRGLDYGYTF.

The rearrangement joins TRBV18 to TRBJ1-5, with 12 bases that match TRBD1. Germline lookup yields CDR1 KGHSH and CDR2 LQKENI. CDR3 length: 17 amino acids. Trimming removed 1 base from V and 0 bases from J; junction bases left unmatched: 1. DNA of the CDR3: TGTGCCAGCTCACCACAGGGACAGGGGGCTAGCAATCAGCCCCAGCATTTT. This codes for CASSPQGQGASNQPQHF. The entire variable domain, with the rest obtained from reference TRBV18 and TRBJ1-5, is as follows: NAGVMQNPRHLVRRRGQEARLRCSPMKGHSHVYWYRQLPEEGLKFMVYLQKENIIDESGMPKERFSAEFPKEGPSILRIQQVVRGDSAAYFCASSPQGQGASNQPQHFGDGTRLSIL.

The genes are TRBV5-1 and TRBJ2-4; 8 bases align to TRBD1. Trimming cost V 4 bases and J 4 bases; bases outside gene matches: 7. The CDR3 runs 15 residues. Germline V lookup: CDR1 SGHRS, CDR2 YFSETQ. The CDR3 protein is CASSAGQGMKNIQYF. The CDR3 bases are TGCGCCAGCAGCGCCGGACAGGGTATGAAAAACATTCAGTACTTC.

This clonotype is a singleton in its sample. V and J are TRBV4-1 and TRBJ2-7; D unresolved. V gave up 0 bases and J gave up 3 bases, with 15 bases separating them. Germline V gene sequence: CDR1 MGHRA, CDR2 YSYEKL. There are 16 residues in the CDR3. The CDR3 nucleotides read TGCGCCAGCAGCCAAGATGATATCGGGCCCCTCTACGAGCAGTACTTC. Translated, it gives CASSQDDIGPLYEQYF.

The chain employs TRBV20-1 and TRBJ1-1; 7 bases map to TRBD1. Germline loops: CDR1 DFQATT, CDR2 SNEGSKA (reference sequence). CDR3 length: 14 residues. The V segment lost 7 bases and the J segment 6 bases; nucleotides outside the gene matches: 14. CDR3 sequence (DNA): TGCAGTGTTACAAGGGGGCCAGGGCGGGCTGAAGCTTTCTTT. Its translation is CSVTRGPGRAEAFF.

The V call is TRBV9, the J call TRBJ2-1, with TRBD2 matching 16 bases. J lost 8 bases, V lost 0 bases, and 2 bases had no gene match. CDR3 size: 16 residues. Germline V gene lookup returns CDR1 SGDLS and CDR2 YYNGEE. In DNA form, the CDR3 reads TGTGCCAGCAGCGTAGTGGGGACTAGCGGGGGGGATGAGCAGTTCTTC. Its translation is CASSVVGTSGGDEQFF. Based on the CDR3 plus reference TRBV9 and TRBJ2-1, the full variable domain is DSGVTQTPKHLITATGQRVTLRCSPRSGDLSVYWYQQSLDQGLQFLIQYYNGEERAKGNILERFSAQQFPDLHSELNLSSLELGDSALYFCASSVVGTSGGDEQFFGPGTRLTVL.

This clonotype turned up a few times. The CDR3 spells CASSPPGTRNTGELFF. DNA of the CDR3: TGCGCCAGCAGCCCCCCCGGGACTAGGAACACCGGGGAGCTGTTTTTT. This chain connects TRBV5-1 to TRBJ2-2, with 8 bases fitting TRBD2. V was pared by 4 bases and J by 1 base, with 6 bases of the junction left unmatched. The CDR3 runs 16 residues. CDR1 and CDR2 (germline): SGHRS, YFSETQ.

There are a few counts of this clonotype. The rearrangement joins TRBV6-1 to TRBJ1-1, with 10 bases that match TRBD1. J lost 3 bases, V lost 5 bases, and 6 bases had no gene match. This CDR3 is built from 15 residues. CDR1 MNHNS and CDR2 SASEGT come from the germline V gene. CDR3: CASSPEDRGYTEAFF. In DNA form, the CDR3 reads TGTGCCAGCAGTCCCGAGGACAGGGGGTACACTGAAGCTTTCTTT.

The chain is built from TRBV12-3 or TRBV12-4 and TRBJ2-3; D ambiguous. V was trimmed by 4 bases and J by 0 bases, leaving 8 bases between them. This CDR3 region has 14 residues. The DNA of the CDR3 is TGTGCCAGCAGTTCCGAGACTAGCACAGATACGCAGTATTTT. It translates to CASSSETSTDTQYF.

This chain uses TRBV18 with TRBJ2-3; 9 positions agree with TRBD2. Per the germline V gene, CDR1 is KGHSH and CDR2 is LQKENI. Trimming cost V 3 bases and J 12 bases; bases outside gene matches: 7. The CDR3 sequence is 13 residues long. This chain's CDR3 is CASSPGGLALQYF. The CDR3 bases are TGTGCCAGCTCACCGGGGGGACTAGCCCTTCAGTATTTT.

The table lists this clonotype with many counts. This chain connects TRBV12-3 or TRBV12-4 to TRBJ2-6; D gene uncertain. The CDR3 spans 16 residues. V was pared by 2 bases and J by 4 bases, with 12 bases between. CDR3 sequence reads: CASSLIIGLGANVLTF. The CDR3 DNA reads as TGTGCCAGCAGTTTAATTATAGGGCTAGGGGCCAACGTCCTGACTTTC.

V and J are TRBV9 and TRBJ2-3; D unresolved. The CDR3 length is 14 residues. The V and J ends lost 0 bases and 6 bases respectively, with 11 bases between them. From germline, CDR1 is SGDLS and CDR2 YYNGEE. CDR3: CASSVEVVGDTQYF. The CDR3, as DNA: TGTGCCAGCAGCGTAGAAGTGGTAGGGGATACGCAGTATTTT.